This TCR beta chain appears in the sequencing data of a study of shared clonotypes between healthy human individuals. In regard to this clone: Its antigen is unidentified.

This CDR3 spans 13 amino acids. Germline CDR1 and CDR2: LNHDA and SQIVND (reference sequence). The ends were cut back, 3 bases at V and 2 bases at J, with 7 bases in the middle. The study's findings and limits: Naive CD4 clonotypes overlapped across several donors at around 4.7%. What naive subsets generally showed was a larger estimated richness than memory subsets showed.

Sequenced by immunoSEQ multiplex PCR; TCRdb stores in-frame clones only, minus some. Counted here are roughly 2.5 million clones, around nine tenths occurring once; the ten biggest clones make up over 0.12%. This sequence originates from a young man in good health. The sequencing sample was made of naive CD4+ T cells sorted from blood. Subset defined: CD45RA+ positively selected. The rearrangement joins TRBV19 to TRBJ1-2, with D hard to call. CDR3: CASSMIQNYGYTF. In nucleotides, the CDR3 is TGTGCCAGTAGTATGATACAGAACTATGGCTACACCTTC. Variable domain in full (rest from reference TRBV19 and TRBJ1-2): DGGITQSPKYLFRKEGQNVTLSCEQNLNHDAMYWYRQDPGQGLRLIYYSQIVNDFQKGDIAEGYSVSREKKESFPLTVTSAQKNPTAFYLCASSMIQNYGYTFGSGTRLTVV.